The present T cell receptor (beta chain) was sequenced within a study of shared clonotypes between healthy human individuals. The CDR3 contains 16 residues. Germline-derived CDR1 and CDR2 are LNHNV and YYDKDF (reference sequence). Losses at the gene ends were 8 bases for V and 2 bases for J; bases not matched to a gene: 12. This clone was recorded only once. Clones were sequenced by immunoSEQ multiplex PCR, and TCRdb holds only the in-frame ones, with some missing. The repertoire includes approximately 2,000,000 clones, less than 95% of them detected once, and approximately 0.4% sits in the top ten. The clonotype was recovered from a man younger than 35 in good health. Some clones in this sample may be carry-over from other donors' samples. Sequences were obtained from naive CD4+ T cells from PBMCs. Sample subset: CD45RA+ positively selected. The rearrangement joins TRBV15 to TRBJ2-7; 10 bases map to TRBD1. CDR3 DNA: TGTGCCACCTCCGGAAGAACCGGGACAGGGGCCTACGAGCAGTACTTC. This translates into CATSGRTGTGAYEQYF. The complete variable domain, with remaining parts taken from reference TRBV15 and TRBJ2-7, reads DAMVIQNPRYQVTQFGKPVTLSCSQTLNHNVMYWYQQKSSQAPKLLFHYYDKDFNNEADTPDNFQSRRPNTSFCFLDIRSPGLGDTAMYLCATSGRTGTGAYEQYFGPGTRLTVT.